The 25 T cell receptor beta chains listed next were all sequenced from one sample in a study of control samples from healthy donors and cancer patients. The method was immunoSEQ multiplex PCR; TCRdb's version includes in-frame clones alone and lacks a portion of them. The sample yields roughly 100,000 clones, roughly 80% seen once. The sequencing input was blood. The receptors here all came from a woman aged 45 to 65 in good health.

With respect to this clone: The sample has other DNA sequences that encode this CDR3 too. The chain joins TRBV7-6 to TRBJ2-5; D assignment may be TRBD1 or TRBD2 (6 bases each). Looked up from germline, CDR1 is SGHVS and CDR2 is FNYEAQ. V lost 1 base and J 4 bases, leaving 19 bases between the germline ends. The CDR3 consists of 17 residues. The CDR3 DNA follows: TGTGCCAGCAGCTTAGGGGCCAACATGGGGGGCCGAGAGACCCAGTACTTC. Translation: CASSLGANMGGRETQYF. Full variable domain (outside the CDR3, taken from reference TRBV7-6 and TRBJ2-5): GAGVSQSPRYKVTKRGQDVALRCDPISGHVSLYWYRQALGQGPEFLTYFNYEAQQDKSGLPNDRFSAERPEGSISTLTIQRTEQRDSAMYRCASSLGANMGGRETQYFGPGTRLLVL.

V is TRBV9 and J is TRBJ1-4; 9 bases are shared with TRBD1. The CDR3 runs 14 residues. Looked up from germline, CDR1 is SGDLS and CDR2 is YYNGEE. V lost 4 bases to trimming and J lost 3 bases; unmatched junction nucleotides: 1. The CDR3 DNA follows: TGTGCCAGCAGCAGACAGGGGGCTAATGAAAAACTGTTTTTT. Its protein is CASSRQGANEKLFF.

The chain combines TRBV19 with TRBJ2-7, with 10 bases that match TRBD1. The CDR3 loop spans 15 amino acids. Per the germline V gene, CDR1 is LNHDA and CDR2 is SQIVND (reference sequence). V trimming: 3 bases; J trimming: 4 bases; junction bases outside the gene matches: 6. The CDR3 here is CASSMGAGQGYEQYF. Here the CDR3 DNA reads TGTGCCAGTAGTATGGGGGCGGGACAGGGGTACGAGCAGTACTTC.

The J gene is TRBJ2-7, the V gene TRBV27; D tentatively reads TRBD1 or TRBD2 (6 bases each). The CDR3 runs to 16 residues. The germline gives CDR1 MNHEY, CDR2 SMNVEV (reference sequence). V was pared by 0 bases and J by 5 bases, with 17 bases between. CDR3 sequence (DNA): TGTGCCAGCAGTTTATCGATCTTTTCGGGGGCGAACGAGCAGTACTTC. Its translation is CASSLSIFSGANEQYF.

Comment on this clone: Other DNA sequences in this sample translate to the same CDR3. V gene TRBV7-2 combines with J gene TRBJ2-7; no firm D call. Trimming stripped 1 base from V and 4 bases from J, with 5 bases between. Germline V gives CDR1 SGHTA, CDR2 FQGNSA. This CDR3 region has 12 residues. Here the CDR3 reads CASSLVTYEQYF. The CDR3 DNA follows: TGTGCCAGCAGCTTAGTTACTTACGAGCAGTACTTC.

This chain links TRBV4-1 with TRBJ1-1; 7 bases are a match to TRBD1. This CDR3 comprises 15 residues. V was pared by 7 bases and J by 4 bases, with 12 bases of the junction left unmatched. CDR1 MGHRA and CDR2 YSYEKL come from the germline V gene. For the CDR3, the DNA is TGCGCCAGCAATAAGGGGGCAGGGGATGTCACTGAAGCTTTCTTT. This codes for CASNKGAGDVTEAFF.

This clone occurred a few times. V usage is TRBV10-1 and J usage is TRBJ2-7; 9 positions agree with TRBD1. CDR1 is WNHNN and CDR2 is SYGVQD in the germline V gene (reference sequence). The V segment lost 8 bases and the J segment 5 bases; nucleotides outside the gene matches: 4. This CDR3 has 12 residues. The CDR3 DNA reads as TGCGCCAGCGGACAGGGGTTTCACGAGCAGTACTTC. It is translated as CASGQGFHEQYF.

V is TRBV10-2 and J is TRBJ1-6; 9 positions match TRBD1. The length of the CDR3 is 15 residues. Germline V gene lookup returns CDR1 WSHSY and CDR2 SAAADI. Losses at the gene ends were 6 bases for V and 5 bases for J; bases not matched to a gene: 5. The CDR3 DNA reads TGCGCCAGCAGAGCCACAGGGGGCCATAATTCACCCCTCCACTTT. Its translation is CASRATGGHNSPLHF.

The chain recombines TRBV7-8 with TRBJ1-2; 9 nucleotides agree with TRBD1. The germline V gene encodes CDR1 SGHVS and CDR2 FQNEAQ. Trimming removed 2 bases from V and 8 bases from J; junction bases left unmatched: 15. The CDR3 is 17 amino acids. The CDR3 sequence is CASSLQSHVGQGGGYTF. As DNA, the CDR3 is TGTGCCAGCAGCTTACAAAGCCACGTGGGACAGGGTGGCGGCTACACCTTC.

The chain uses TRBV9 and TRBJ1-2; TRBD1 might be the D (5 bases). Trimming stripped 0 bases from V and 8 bases from J, with 11 bases between. CDR3 length equals 13 residues. Per the germline V gene, CDR1 is SGDLS and CDR2 is YYNGEE. The CDR3 loop reads CASSVAAGDGYTF. As DNA, the CDR3 is TGTGCCAGCAGCGTAGCAGCGGGGGACGGCTACACCTTC.

The chain joins TRBV24-1 to TRBJ2-7; D may be TRBD1 (6 bases). The CDR3 runs 14 residues. V was cut by 3 bases and J by 0 bases, with 8 bases left in between. Germline V gives CDR1 KGHDR, CDR2 SFDVKD. Here the CDR3 DNA reads TGTGCCACCAGTGATCCGGACAGCTCCTACGAGCAGTACTTC. It codes for CATSDPDSSYEQYF.

The rearrangement joins TRBV6-5 to TRBJ1-4; D unclear. V was shortened by 7 bases and J by 1 base, with 13 bases between the two germline ends. The CDR3 runs 15 residues. Per the germline V gene, CDR1 is MNHEY and CDR2 is SVGAGI. DNA of the CDR3: TGTGCCAGCAACGGGAATTCGGGAACTAATGAAAAACTGTTTTTT. Translating gives CASNGNSGTNEKLFF.

This clone has only one observation. The chain uses TRBV27 and TRBJ2-1, with 7 bases matching TRBD1. CDR3 length: 17 amino acids. Per germline, CDR1 MNHEY and CDR2 SMNVEV (reference sequence). Losses at the gene ends were 5 bases for V and 6 bases for J; bases not matched to a gene: 16. CDR3 coding DNA: TGTGCCAGCAGTACCCGCGGACAGGCCAATTGGGCCAATGAGCAGTTCTTC. It is translated as CASSTRGQANWANEQFF.

This clone was seen once. The V call is TRBV7-8, the J call TRBJ2-3; D not certain. Germline-derived CDR1 and CDR2 are SGHVS and FQNEAQ. The germline V and J ends were trimmed by 1 base and 0 bases, with 14 bases remaining between them. The length of the CDR3 is 17 residues. Here the CDR3 reads CASSLVLDLSSTDTQYF. The CDR3 DNA sequence: TGTGCCAGCAGCTTAGTCCTGGATCTCTCTAGCACAGATACGCAGTATTTT.

This clone was observed a few times. This chain connects TRBV7-2 to TRBJ1-5; weak D call: TRBD1 (6 bases). The V end was cut by 5 bases, the J end by 0 bases, with 8 bases between. CDR3 length: 14 amino acids. The germline CDR1 and CDR2 sequences are SGHTA and FQGNSA. The CDR3 DNA reads TGTGCCAGCAGCCCGGACAGTAGCAATCAGCCCCAGCATTTT. Amino acids: CASSPDSSNQPQHF. Supplemented by reference TRBV7-2 and TRBJ1-5, the full variable domain reads GAGVSQSPSNKVTEKGKDVELRCDPISGHTALYWYRQSLGQGLEFLIYFQGNSAPDKSGLPSDRFSAERTGGSVSTLTIQRTQQEDSAVYLCASSPDSSNQPQHFGDGTRLSIL.

V and J are TRBV3-1 (or the pseudogene TRBV3-2) and TRBJ1-2; D gene ambiguous. Trimming pared 3 bases from V and 7 bases from J, leaving 6 bases between. Per germline, CDR1 LGHDT and CDR2 YNNKEL (reference sequence). The CDR3 runs to 11 residues. CDR3 region: CASSHGVGYTF. The CDR3 DNA is TGTGCCAGCAGCCATGGGGTTGGCTACACCTTC.

This clone has a handful of counts. The rearrangement links TRBV25-1 to TRBJ2-7, with D possibly called TRBD1 or TRBD2 (5 bases each). The germline gives CDR1 MGHDK, CDR2 SYGVNS. CDR3 size: 14 residues. The germline V and J ends were trimmed by 2 bases and 5 bases, with 13 bases remaining between them. CDR3 DNA sequence: TGTGCCAGCAGTGAAGCCGGGGCCGGAAACGAGCAGTACTTC. This gives the protein CASSEAGAGNEQYF.

The chain recombines TRBV7-6 with TRBJ1-1, with D maybe TRBD1 (5 bases). Trimming removed 5 bases from V and 5 bases from J, with 18 bases in between. CDR1 and CDR2 from the germline V gene are SGHVS and FNYEAQ. The CDR3 is 15 residues long. CDR3 region: CASSLEPRGGTEAFF. The CDR3 DNA is TGTGCCAGCAGCCTAGAACCAAGGGGTGGAACTGAAGCTTTCTTT. The whole variable domain, filled in from reference TRBV7-6 and TRBJ1-1, reads GAGVSQSPRYKVTKRGQDVALRCDPISGHVSLYWYRQALGQGPEFLTYFNYEAQQDKSGLPNDRFSAERPEGSISTLTIQRTEQRDSAMYRCASSLEPRGGTEAFFGQGTRLTVV.

This clone was counted only a few times. The genes are TRBV12-2 and TRBJ1-5; the table gives TRBD1 as D, unverified against the DNA. TRBV12-2 is assigned pseudogene status. CDR3 length equals 15 residues. CDR3 residues: CASRLDINSNQPQHF. Written as DNA, the CDR3 is TGTGCAAGTCGCTTAGACATTAATAGCAATCAGCCCCAGCATTTT.

The rearrangement uses TRBV24-1 and TRBJ1-1, with D unclear. The CDR3 loop spans 17 amino acids. V lost 4 bases to trimming and J lost 7 bases, with 24 bases between them. Germline CDR1 and CDR2: KGHDR and SFDVKD. CDR3 nucleotides: TGTGCCACCAGTGAATCTACATTGGAAGGAGGACGGATTGAAGCTTTCTTT. This gives the protein CATSESTLEGGRIEAFF.

V gene TRBV29-1 combines with J gene TRBJ2-1; 7 bases match TRBD2. The CDR3 totals 13 residues. Per germline, CDR1 SQVTM and CDR2 ANQGSEA. J was trimmed by 10 bases and V by 2 bases; bases with no gene match: 8. CDR3 nucleotides: TGCAGCGTTGAAAGGGCGGGAGCGGGCGAGCAGTTCTTC. Protein sequence: CSVERAGAGEQFF.

This chain uses TRBV6-4 with TRBJ2-6, with a possible D match to TRBD2 (5 bases). V gave up 7 bases and J gave up 2 bases, with 9 bases separating them. The CDR3 has 14 amino acids. Germline loops: CDR1 MRHNA, CDR2 SNTAGT. CDR3 nucleotides: TGTGCCAGCACTTTGGAGGCTGGGGCCAACGTCCTGACTTTC. Residues: CASTLEAGANVLTF.

The gene calls are TRBV21-1 and TRBJ2-7; the table names TRBD1, a call not compared with the DNA. TRBV21-1 is a listed pseudogene. This CDR3 spans 17 amino acids. CDR3 in DNA: TGTGCCAGCAGCCCCCGGGCATGGACAGGGAGCTCCTACGAGCAGTACTTC. Encoded protein: CASSPRAWTGSSYEQYF.

J is TRBJ2-7 and V is TRBV7-9, with TRBD2 matching 8 bases. The CDR3 runs to 13 residues. J lost 4 bases, V lost 5 bases, and 4 bases had no gene match. The germline gives CDR1 SEHNR, CDR2 FQNEAQ (reference sequence). Written as DNA, the CDR3 is TGTGCCAGCAGCCAAGCGGGGGATTACGAGCAGTACTTC. The encoded protein is CASSQAGDYEQYF.

The genes are TRBV5-1 and TRBJ2-7, with 9 nucleotides matching TRBD2. CDR3 length equals 17 residues. The V gene end was trimmed by 2 bases and the J gene end by 5 bases; junction bases not matched to a gene: 14. In germline, CDR1 is SGHRS, CDR2 YFSETQ. DNA for the CDR3: TGCGCCAGCAGCTTAGGCATCTCAGCGGGAGGATTAAACGAGCAGTACTTC. Protein sequence: CASSLGISAGGLNEQYF.